These T cell receptor beta chains were read from a single sample in a study of T cell changes during pregnancy in multiple sclerosis. Assay used: immunoSEQ multiplex PCR; TCRdb lists only in-frame clones, some missing. The sample includes some 67,000 clones, roughly 94% of them seen just once. This material consisted of peripheral blood, taken after pregnancy. The receptors were gathered from a female donor with multiple sclerosis, enrolled in a pregnancy study. Each CDR3 is given with its conserved first and last residue. Fields, in order: CDR3 DNA, CDR3 protein, V gene, clone size, J gene, D gene. A D gene is named only where the DNA matches it firmly. Not all rows give a size; the values are once, few, many and, for expanded clones, a class.

TGTGCCAGCAGTTACTCGGGCGATGGGGCCAACGTCCTGACTTTC,CASSYSGDGANVLTF,TRBV6-5,-,TRBJ2-6,-
TGTGCCAGCAAAGATCAGGGCGGGACTCTATACAATGAGCAGTTCTTC,CASKDQGGTLYNEQFF,TRBV27,-,TRBJ2-1,-
TGCGCCAGCAGCCAAGATCGATGGTCTAGCGGGAGGTCTTTACCTGAGCAGTTCTTC,CASSQDRWSSGRSLPEQFF,TRBV4-1,-,TRBJ2-1,TRBD2
TGCGCCAGCAAGACTGGCGGAATAGGCACAGATACGCAGTATTTT,CASKTGGIGTDTQYF,TRBV5-1,-,TRBJ2-3,-
TGTGCCACCAGCAGGGGCGGGAGGGAGACCCAGTACTTC,CATSRGGRETQYF,TRBV15,-,TRBJ2-5,TRBD2
TGTGCCAGCAGCAAGGGGTTGAGTAATGAAAAACTGTTTTTT,CASSKGLSNEKLFF,TRBV7-2,-,TRBJ1-4,-
TGTGCCAGCAGCCCAGTATTATCGAGCGGGAGAAGGACAGATACGCAGTATTTT,CASSPVLSSGRRTDTQYF,TRBV5-4,-,TRBJ2-3,TRBD2
TGTGCCAGCAGCTTTAGGACTAGCGGCGTGAATGAGCAGTTCTTC,CASSFRTSGVNEQFF,TRBV7-9,-,TRBJ2-1,TRBD2
TGTGCCAGCAGCTCCGGACAGGGGGCCACTGAAGCTTTCTTT,CASSSGQGATEAFF,TRBV7-3,-,TRBJ1-1,TRBD1
TGCGCCAGCAGTCTCAGACTAGCGGGAGTCTACAATGAGCAGTTCTTC,CASSLRLAGVYNEQFF,TRBV10-2,-,TRBJ2-1,TRBD2
TGCGCCAGCAGTATGGGTGCGGGGAGCTCCTACAATGAGCAGTTCTTC,CASSMGAGSSYNEQFF,TRBV5-1,-,TRBJ2-1,-
TGTGCCAGCAGTGCCGGGACTATTAGCACAGATACGCAGTATTTT,CASSAGTISTDTQYF,TRBV28,-,TRBJ2-3,TRBD2
TGCGCCAGCAGCCCAGGGTCCCTTGGGGATGAGCAGTTCTTC,CASSPGSLGDEQFF,TRBV5-1,-,TRBJ2-1,-
TGTGCCAGCAGTGGAGGGCGGACTAGCGGGACCGGGGAGCTGTTTTTT,CASSGGRTSGTGELFF,TRBV25-1,-,TRBJ2-2,TRBD2
TGCGCCAGCAGCCTTCTAGCGGGAGTGGGGGAGACCCAGTACTTC,CASSLLAGVGETQYF,TRBV5-1,few,TRBJ2-5,TRBD2
TGTGCCAGCAGCTTAAGGGAGCGCACAGATACGCAGTATTTT,CASSLRERTDTQYF,TRBV5-5,-,TRBJ2-3,-
TGTGCCAGCAGTCTAGAGACAGGGGGTGCTGAAAAACTGTTTTTT,CASSLETGGAEKLFF,TRBV2,-,TRBJ1-4,TRBD1
TGTGCCAGCAGCTTGAGGGGTAGAAGGCCCCAGCATTTT,CASSLRGRRPQHF,TRBV5-6,-,TRBJ1-5,-
TGTGCCTGGACCCTCGGGACAGGGAACGGCTACACCTTC,CAWTLGTGNGYTF,TRBV30,-,TRBJ1-2,TRBD1
TGTGCCAGCAGCTTACGGGATACGAGTGAGCAGTTCTTC,CASSLRDTSEQFF,TRBV11-3,-,TRBJ2-1,-
TGTGCCAGCAGCTCTCCCCGGACTAGCGGGAACGAGCAGTACTTC,CASSSPRTSGNEQYF,TRBV5-6,-,TRBJ2-7,TRBD2
TGTGCCAGCAGCTTAGAGGGGGCGTCCTACAATGAGCAGTTCTTC,CASSLEGASYNEQFF,TRBV7-2,once,TRBJ2-1,TRBD1
TGTGCCAGCAGTGAGGAGGACAGTCCGTCCTACGAGCAGTACTTC,CASSEEDSPSYEQYF,TRBV25-1,-,TRBJ2-7,-
TGTGCCAGCAGCCGCGAACTAGCGGGAGGACTCTACAATGAGCAGTTCTTC,CASSRELAGGLYNEQFF,TRBV4-2,-,TRBJ2-1,TRBD2
TGTGCCAGCAGTGCCTACAGGGGAAGCTCCTACACCTTC,CASSAYRGSSYTF,TRBV6-4,-,TRBJ1-2,TRBD1
TGTGCCTGGAGTCTTGCTAGCGGCTCCTACGAGCAGTACTTC,CAWSLASGSYEQYF,TRBV30,-,TRBJ2-7,TRBD2
TGTGCCAGTAGTAATCCAGGGTCGGGCGGGAGAGGATACGAGCAGTACTTC,CASSNPGSGGRGYEQYF,TRBV19,-,TRBJ2-7,TRBD2
TGTGCCAGCAGCCGAGGGGCAGGGAGGGACACTGAAGCTTTCTTT,CASSRGAGRDTEAFF,TRBV7-3,-,TRBJ1-1,-
TGTGCCAGCAGCGAACGAACAGGGGCATACTCCTACGAGCAGTACTTC,CASSERTGAYSYEQYF,TRBV28,-,TRBJ2-7,TRBD1
TGTGCCAGCAGTTACGGGGGGGAGGGGCAAGAGACCCAGTACTTC,CASSYGGEGQETQYF,TRBV6-6,-,TRBJ2-5,TRBD2
TGTGCCAGCAGCTTCCTCGGGACAGCGTCTCTCACTGAAGCTTTCTTT,CASSFLGTASLTEAFF,TRBV7-2,-,TRBJ1-1,TRBD1
TGTGCCAGCAGCCCGGTGGGGCGACTTTACACAGATACGCAGTATTTT,CASSPVGRLYTDTQYF,TRBV11-2,once,TRBJ2-3,-
TGTGCCAGCAGCCTCTCAGGACAGCTAGAAGCCAAAAACATTCAGTACTTC,CASSLSGQLEAKNIQYF,TRBV5-4,-,TRBJ2-4,-
TGTGCCAGCAGCTGGACAGGGACATGGGGCTATGGCTACACCTTC,CASSWTGTWGYGYTF,TRBV6-1,-,TRBJ1-2,TRBD1
TGCGCCAGCAGTGAGTCTTGGCAGGTTCTAACCCTTCCGATTAGCAATCAGCCCCAGCATTTT,CASSESWQVLTLPISNQPQHF,TRBV10-2,-,TRBJ1-5,-
TGTGCCAGCAGCCAAGGAGCGGCGGACTGGGGCAAAAACATTCAGTACTTC,CASSQGAADWGKNIQYF,TRBV4-2,-,TRBJ2-4,-